The table lists the clone carrying this T cell receptor (beta chain) with many counts. The diagnoses drew upon clinical symptoms, serum thyroxine and TRAb, thyroid ultrasound and orbital computed tomography. These data belong to a study of T cells in Graves' hyperthyroidism and ophthalmopathy. Amplification targeted TCR beta CDR3 regions from RNA transcripts. The HTBI primer set was used in a first-round RT-PCR of the TCR CDR3. TCRdb reprocessed the multiplex PCR reads via MiXCR and lists one record per CDR3 protein. Here the sample spans some 600,000 distinct CDR3 sequences, about 14% being singletons. Trimming removed 3 bases from V and 1 base from J, with 12 bases in between. The CDR3 runs to 16 residues. Germline V gives CDR1 LGHDT, CDR2 YNNKEL (reference sequence).

This clonotype was sampled from a woman in her thirties with Graves' hyperthyroidism that later progressed to Graves' ophthalmopathy. The sequencing input was blood. V gene TRBV3-1 combines with J gene TRBJ2-2, with TRBD1 as a possible D gene (5 bases). The CDR3 sequence: CASSQLPGQNTGELFF. The CDR3 DNA follows: TGTGCCAGCAGCCAGCTCCCTGGACAGAACACCGGGGAGCTGTTTTTT.